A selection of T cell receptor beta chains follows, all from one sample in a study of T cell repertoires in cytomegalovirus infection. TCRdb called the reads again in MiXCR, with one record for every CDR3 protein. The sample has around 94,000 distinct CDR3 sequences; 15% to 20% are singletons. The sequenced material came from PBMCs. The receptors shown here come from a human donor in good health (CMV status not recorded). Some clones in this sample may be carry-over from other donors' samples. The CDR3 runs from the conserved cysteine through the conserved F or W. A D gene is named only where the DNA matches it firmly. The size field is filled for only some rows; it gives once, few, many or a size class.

CDR3nt: TGTGCCAGCAGCGATCTCCGGGACAGAACAGATACGCAGTATTTT
CDR3aa: CASSDLRDRTDTQYF
d_gene: TRBD1
j_gene: TRBJ2-3
v_gene: TRBV11-3
abundance: few

CDR3nt: TGTGCCAGCAGCTTAGCCCCGGGACAGGGTGCCTACGAGCAGTACTTC
CDR3aa: CASSLAPGQGAYEQYF
d_gene: TRBD1
j_gene: TRBJ2-7
v_gene: TRBV7-2
abundance: many

CDR3nt: TGTGCCAGCAGAGAGACAGGGGCCTATGGCTACACCTTC
CDR3aa: CASRETGAYGYTF
d_gene: TRBD1
j_gene: TRBJ1-2
v_gene: TRBV6-5
abundance: .

CDR3nt: TGCGCCAGCAGCCTGACCTCAGGGGACTCCTATAATTCACCCCTCCACTTT
CDR3aa: CASSLTSGDSYNSPLHF
d_gene: .
j_gene: TRBJ1-6
v_gene: TRBV5-1
abundance: few

CDR3nt: TGTGCCAGCAGCTTAGAACTAGCCTCACCCGAGACCCATGTCTTC
CDR3aa: CASSLELASPETHVF
d_gene: .
j_gene: TRBJ2-5
v_gene: TRBV7-8
abundance: many

CDR3nt: TGTGCCAGCAGTACTGACACAGATACGCAGTATTTT
CDR3aa: CASSTDTDTQYF
d_gene: .
j_gene: TRBJ2-3
v_gene: TRBV28
abundance: .

CDR3nt: TGCAGTGCTAGTTCGCCAGGCCGATCGGGTGGCTACACCTTC
CDR3aa: CSASSPGRSGGYTF
d_gene: .
j_gene: TRBJ1-2
v_gene: TRBV20-1
abundance: .

CDR3nt: TGTGCCAGCAGTTCGGACAGGGTCAGAGGCTACACCTTC
CDR3aa: CASSSDRVRGYTF
d_gene: TRBD1
j_gene: TRBJ1-2
v_gene: TRBV5-4
abundance: .

CDR3nt: TGCGCCAGCGTGGGACCAAGCGGGGCCTACAATGAGCAGTTCTTC
CDR3aa: CASVGPSGAYNEQFF
d_gene: TRBD2
j_gene: TRBJ2-1
v_gene: TRBV23-1
abundance: .

CDR3nt: TGTGCCAGCACAAAGCCGGGGGCGGCCTACAATGAGCAGTTCTTC
CDR3aa: CASTKPGAAYNEQFF
d_gene: .
j_gene: TRBJ2-1
v_gene: TRBV27
abundance: .

CDR3nt: TGTGCCAGCAGCCCGGCCCAGGGGGCAGGTACTGAAGCTTTCTTT
CDR3aa: CASSPAQGAGTEAFF
d_gene: TRBD1
j_gene: TRBJ1-1
v_gene: TRBV7-9
abundance: many

CDR3nt: TGTGCCAGCAGTCAACCTATGGGCTTGAACACTGAAGCTTTCTTT
CDR3aa: CASSQPMGLNTEAFF
d_gene: .
j_gene: TRBJ1-1
v_gene: TRBV12-3/TRBV12-4
abundance: few

CDR3nt: TGTGCCAGCAGCTTGGGGCTCCTAACCGGGGAGCTGTTTTTT
CDR3aa: CASSLGLLTGELFF
d_gene: .
j_gene: TRBJ2-2
v_gene: TRBV5-6
abundance: few

CDR3nt: TGTGCCAGCTCCCGTATAGGGGGCCAAGACGAGCAGTACTTC
CDR3aa: CASSRIGGQDEQYF
d_gene: TRBD1
j_gene: TRBJ2-7
v_gene: TRBV18
abundance: many

CDR3nt: TGCAGTGCTTTTCTCCCCCCGGGACAGGGCGTCGCTAACTATGGCTACACCTTC
CDR3aa: CSAFLPPGQGVANYGYTF
d_gene: TRBD1
j_gene: TRBJ1-2
v_gene: TRBV20-1
abundance: .

CDR3nt: TGTGCCAGCAGCCCAAGGCGGGATGGTGAGAATGAGCAGTTCTTC
CDR3aa: CASSPRRDGENEQFF
d_gene: .
j_gene: TRBJ2-1
v_gene: TRBV7-2
abundance: many

CDR3nt: TGTGCCAGCAGCTTAATGACAGGGGGCAATGAGCAGTTCTTC
CDR3aa: CASSLMTGGNEQFF
d_gene: TRBD1
j_gene: TRBJ2-1
v_gene: TRBV7-9
abundance: many

CDR3nt: TGTGCCAGCAGCCGGGGACAGCCAAATGAAAAACTGTTTTTT
CDR3aa: CASSRGQPNEKLFF
d_gene: TRBD1
j_gene: TRBJ1-4
v_gene: TRBV3-1
abundance: few

CDR3nt: TGCAGTGCTAGGCCCCCGGCGGGGAACCAAGAGACCCAGTACTTC
CDR3aa: CSARPPAGNQETQYF
d_gene: .
j_gene: TRBJ2-5
v_gene: TRBV20-1
abundance: few

CDR3nt: TGTGCCAGCAGTTGGACCGGGACAGGGGGCACAGATACGCAGTATTTT
CDR3aa: CASSWTGTGGTDTQYF
d_gene: TRBD1
j_gene: TRBJ2-3
v_gene: TRBV6-1
abundance: many

CDR3nt: TGTGCCAGCAGCCTTGGGACGTCGGCACTGGACTATGGCTACACCTTC
CDR3aa: CASSLGTSALDYGYTF
d_gene: .
j_gene: TRBJ1-2
v_gene: TRBV7-3
abundance: .

CDR3nt: TGTGCCTGGAGTGACAGGTCGGTCGATCAGCCCCAGCATTTT
CDR3aa: CAWSDRSVDQPQHF
d_gene: .
j_gene: TRBJ1-5
v_gene: TRBV30
abundance: .

CDR3nt: TGTGCCAGCAGTTACTCGATGGGAGCGGGGGCCTACAATGAGCAGTTCTTC
CDR3aa: CASSYSMGAGAYNEQFF
d_gene: TRBD2
j_gene: TRBJ2-1
v_gene: TRBV6-5
abundance: .

CDR3nt: TGTGCCAGCAACCGGGACAGAGAACAGCCCCAGCATTTT
CDR3aa: CASNRDREQPQHF
d_gene: TRBD1
j_gene: TRBJ1-5
v_gene: TRBV7-2
abundance: many

CDR3nt: TGTGCCAGCAGTTCAGGGGTCGCTGATTCACCCCTCCACTTT
CDR3aa: CASSSGVADSPLHF
d_gene: .
j_gene: TRBJ1-6
v_gene: TRBV7-9
abundance: many

CDR3nt: TGTGCCAGCAGCCCCCGGCCCGGCACAGATACGCAGTATTTT
CDR3aa: CASSPRPGTDTQYF
d_gene: .
j_gene: TRBJ2-3
v_gene: TRBV7-6
abundance: few

CDR3nt: TGTGCCAGCAGCCCCGGGGGGACAGGGACGAAGACCCAGTACTTC
CDR3aa: CASSPGGTGTKTQYF
d_gene: TRBD1
j_gene: TRBJ2-5
v_gene: TRBV7-3
abundance: many

CDR3nt: TGTGCCAGCACGGCCTATAATTCACCCCTCCACTTT
CDR3aa: CASTAYNSPLHF
d_gene: .
j_gene: TRBJ1-6
v_gene: TRBV6-1
abundance: few

CDR3nt: TGCAGTGCTTTTGGAGGAGACAGGCTGTATGAGGGCTACACCTTC
CDR3aa: CSAFGGDRLYEGYTF
d_gene: .
j_gene: TRBJ1-2
v_gene: TRBV20-1
abundance: few

CDR3nt: TGTGCCAGCAGCTCCACAGGGGGCGCGAACACTGAAGCTTTCTTT
CDR3aa: CASSSTGGANTEAFF
d_gene: TRBD1
j_gene: TRBJ1-1
v_gene: TRBV7-9
abundance: many

CDR3nt: TGTGCCAGCAGCTTGGGAACGGGACAATGGGGTTTC
CDR3aa: CASSLGTGQWGF
d_gene: .
j_gene: TRBJ2-4
v_gene: TRBV7-9
abundance: many

CDR3nt: TGTGCCTGGAGTTCACTCAGACGCTATGGCTACACCTTC
CDR3aa: CAWSSLRRYGYTF
d_gene: .
j_gene: TRBJ1-2
v_gene: TRBV30
abundance: .

CDR3nt: TGCGCCAGCAGGTCGGGGGGGCTCGATGAGCAGTTCTTC
CDR3aa: CASRSGGLDEQFF
d_gene: TRBD2
j_gene: TRBJ2-1
v_gene: TRBV10-2
abundance: .

CDR3nt: TGTGCCAGCAGCTTCGGACTAGCGGGGGATAAAATCTCACGGGGGGCCAACGTCCTGACTTTC
CDR3aa: CASSFGLAGDKISRGANVLTF
d_gene: TRBD2
j_gene: TRBJ2-6
v_gene: TRBV7-2
abundance: medium-sized

CDR3nt: TGTGCCGGAACTGGACGGAGCACAGATACGCAGTATTTT
CDR3aa: CAGTGRSTDTQYF
d_gene: .
j_gene: TRBJ2-3
v_gene: TRBV7-9
abundance: many

CDR3nt: TGTGCCACCCAGCAGGTCCAGGGCTCTGGAAACACCATATATTTT
CDR3aa: CATQQVQGSGNTIYF
d_gene: .
j_gene: TRBJ1-3
v_gene: TRBV15
abundance: few

CDR3nt: TGTGCCAACAGCTTAGCGTCCCGACAGGGATACGAGCAGTACTTC
CDR3aa: CANSLASRQGYEQYF
d_gene: TRBD1
j_gene: TRBJ2-7
v_gene: TRBV7-2
abundance: many

CDR3nt: TGTGCCAGCAGCTTACGGCGGGGGGGCCCCTACACAGATACGCAGTATTTT
CDR3aa: CASSLRRGGPYTDTQYF
d_gene: TRBD2
j_gene: TRBJ2-3
v_gene: TRBV7-2
abundance: many

CDR3nt: TGTGCCAGCACCTCCGGACAGGGGCCGGAAAAACTGTTTTTT
CDR3aa: CASTSGQGPEKLFF
d_gene: TRBD1
j_gene: TRBJ1-4
v_gene: TRBV7-8
abundance: many

CDR3nt: TGTGCCAGCAGCTTATCCCGGAACTATGGCTACACCTTC
CDR3aa: CASSLSRNYGYTF
d_gene: .
j_gene: TRBJ1-2
v_gene: TRBV7-2
abundance: .

CDR3nt: TGTGCCAGCAGGCCGGGACGGGCGAACTATGGCTACACCTTC
CDR3aa: CASRPGRANYGYTF
d_gene: .
j_gene: TRBJ1-2
v_gene: TRBV6-2/TRBV6-3
abundance: many

CDR3nt: TGTGCCAGTAGCCTAGTGGGGGGGAGTTATAGGGATGAGCAGTTCTTC
CDR3aa: CASSLVGGSYRDEQFF
d_gene: TRBD2
j_gene: TRBJ2-1
v_gene: TRBV19
abundance: many

CDR3nt: TGCGCCAGCAGCCAGCACTGGAGTGGAGATGGCTACACCTTC
CDR3aa: CASSQHWSGDGYTF
d_gene: .
j_gene: TRBJ1-2
v_gene: TRBV4-1
abundance: many

CDR3nt: TGTGCCAGCACCCGACAGGGAAACACTGAAGCTTTCTTT
CDR3aa: CASTRQGNTEAFF
d_gene: TRBD1
j_gene: TRBJ1-1
v_gene: TRBV28
abundance: many

CDR3nt: TGTGCCAGCAGCCAAGATGAGTTGAGGGGAGCCACTGAAGCTTTCTTT
CDR3aa: CASSQDELRGATEAFF
d_gene: .
j_gene: TRBJ1-1
v_gene: TRBV4-2
abundance: many